These T cell receptor beta chains were read from a single sample in a study of technical replicates of blood from a handful of donors. Sequencing used immunoSEQ multiplex PCR; TCRdb keeps in-frame clones, though not all of them. The table has some 80,000 clones, 85% to 95% seen once. Source material: T cells isolated from PBMCs. The receptors here all came from a human donor in good health. CDR3s include the opening cysteine and the closing phenylalanine or tryptophan. A D gene is named only where the DNA matches it firmly. Only part of the rows carry a size: once, few, many, or a class if the clone is expanded.

d_gene	abundance	j_gene	v_gene	CDR3nt	CDR3aa
TRBD2	.	TRBJ2-7	TRBV2	TGTGCCAGCAGTTTTGACGTGGGGAGGGACGAGCAGTACTTC	CASSFDVGRDEQYF
TRBD2	.	TRBJ2-1	TRBV15	TGTGCCACCAGCAGAGGGACTAGCCGGACCTACAATGAGCAGTTCTTC	CATSRGTSRTYNEQFF
TRBD1	.	TRBJ1-2	TRBV14	TGTGCCAGCAGCCTAGGACAGGGCTATGGCTACACCTTC	CASSLGQGYGYTF
.	.	TRBJ2-7	TRBV15	TGTGCCACCAGCAGAGATCCCTCTAGCCACGAGCAGTACTTC	CATSRDPSSHEQYF
.	once	TRBJ2-7	TRBV6-1	TGTGCCAGCAGGACTAGTTCTACCTACGAGCAGTACTTC	CASRTSSTYEQYF
TRBD2	.	TRBJ2-2	TRBV28	TGTGCCAGCAGCCGTATAGCGGGAGTTCGTTACGGGGAGCTGTTTTTT	CASSRIAGVRYGELFF
TRBD2	.	TRBJ2-1	TRBV7-3	TGTGCCAGCAGCTTAGCAAGCGGGAGTCTCGTACAGTTCTTC	CASSLASGSLVQFF
.	.	TRBJ1-2	TRBV6-5	TGTGCCAGCCTTTGGCAGGGTGGCTACACCTTC	CASLWQGGYTF
TRBD1	once	TRBJ2-2	TRBV19	TGTGCCAGTAGTATTCCGGGACAGCGACACACCGGGGAGCTGTTTTTT	CASSIPGQRHTGELFF
.	.	TRBJ2-7	TRBV11-3	TGTGCCAGCAGCAGCAGGGGATCGGGAAACGAGCAGTACTTC	CASSSRGSGNEQYF
.	.	TRBJ2-1	TRBV4-3	TGCGCCAGCAGCCAAGAGCTGCGCTCCTACAATGAGCAGTTCTTC	CASSQELRSYNEQFF
.	.	TRBJ2-1	TRBV29-1	TGCAGCGGATGGACATCCGCCAATGAGCAGTTCTTC	CSGWTSANEQFF
.	.	TRBJ2-1	TRBV29-1	TGCAGCGTTGAAGACAGGTTCGGTGAGCAGTTCTTC	CSVEDRFGEQFF
.	.	TRBJ2-7	TRBV25-1	TGTGCCAGCAGTGATCCTCGGACTGGGATGTATGGAGAGCAGTACTTC	CASSDPRTGMYGEQYF
TRBD2	.	TRBJ2-3	TRBV7-3	TGTGCCAGCAGCTCATCTGGACTAGCGGGAGAGGTTACGCAGTATTTT	CASSSSGLAGEVTQYF
.	.	TRBJ2-7	TRBV14	TGTGCCAGCAGCCAAAGTCAGGGGAATTTCTACGAGCAGTACTTC	CASSQSQGNFYEQYF
TRBD1	.	TRBJ1-1	TRBV5-4	TGTGCCAGCAGCATGGGACAGCTGAACACTGAAGCTTTCTTT	CASSMGQLNTEAFF
.	.	TRBJ2-1	TRBV5-8	TGTGCCAGCAGCTTGGAAAGCGGATACTACAATGAGCAGTTCTTC	CASSLESGYYNEQFF
.	few	TRBJ1-1	TRBV2	TGTGCCAGCAGGGTAACCTACCTGAACACTGAAGCTTTCTTT	CASRVTYLNTEAFF
.	.	TRBJ1-4	TRBV7-9	TGTGCCAGCAGCTTTTACGCGATAGAAAAACTGTTTTTT	CASSFYAIEKLFF
.	few	TRBJ1-3	TRBV5-1	TGCGCCAGCAGCTTGGAGAGCTCTGGAAACACCATATATTTT	CASSLESSGNTIYF
TRBD1	.	TRBJ2-5	TRBV5-1	TGCGCCAGCACCCAAGGGGGCCTCCAAGAGACCCAGTACTTC	CASTQGGLQETQYF
TRBD2	.	TRBJ2-1	TRBV11-3	TGTGCCAGCAGCTTATCGTCGACTAGCGGGAGATCAGCCTACAATGAGCAGTTCTTC	CASSLSSTSGRSAYNEQFF
.	.	TRBJ1-2	TRBV2	TGTGCCAGCAGTGAAGCAGGGGCTGAGGAGAGCTATGGCTACACCTTC	CASSEAGAEESYGYTF
.	.	TRBJ2-5	TRBV30	TGTGCCTGGAGTGAGATCAGATCCGCGGATTCGACCCAGTACTTC	CAWSEIRSADSTQYF
TRBD2	.	TRBJ2-3	TRBV2	TGTGCCAGCAGTGCTCGCGGGAGGAGGGCTTTGGGAGATACGCAGTATTTT	CASSARGRRALGDTQYF
TRBD2	.	TRBJ2-5	TRBV28	TGTGCCAGCAGTATAGCGGGAGGTGCGGGGACCCAGTACTTC	CASSIAGGAGTQYF
.	.	TRBJ2-1	TRBV7-9	TGTGCCAGCAGCTTAGTCGGTGAGCAGTTCTTC	CASSLVGEQFF
.	.	TRBJ1-1	TRBV7-9	TGTGCCAGCAGACCCTCTATACTGGGGGGGCCGATGAACACTGAAGCTTTCTTT	CASRPSILGGPMNTEAFF
TRBD1	.	TRBJ1-1	TRBV10-3	TGTGCCATCAGAGGGGGCCGGGACACTGAAGCTTTCTTT	CAIRGGRDTEAFF
.	.	TRBJ2-3	TRBV7-8	TGTGCCAGCAGCTACCAAGCGGGCAGCACAGATACGCAGTATTTT	CASSYQAGSTDTQYF
TRBD2	once	TRBJ2-7	TRBV9	TGTGCCAGCAGCGTGGGCGGCTGGGGGGGAGTGTTATCCTACGAGCAGTACTTC	CASSVGGWGGVLSYEQYF
TRBD1	.	TRBJ1-4	TRBV11-2	TGTGCCAGCAGCCCGTGGACAGGGAATGAAAAACTGTTTTTT	CASSPWTGNEKLFF
TRBD2	.	TRBJ2-3	TRBV11-3	TGTGCCAGCAGCTTAGGACTAGCGGGAGATACGCAGTATTTT	CASSLGLAGDTQYF
.	.	TRBJ2-2	TRBV5-1	TGCGCCAGCAGCTTGGCGAGCGCCGCCACCGGGGAGCTGTTTTTT	CASSLASAATGELFF
.	.	TRBJ2-7	TRBV30	TGTGCCTGGAGTGTAACAGTGAACTACGAGCAGTACTTC	CAWSVTVNYEQYF
.	.	TRBJ1-1	TRBV18	TGTGCCAGCTCCCTCGACGACCGGGGGAACACTGAAGCTTTCTTT	CASSLDDRGNTEAFF
.	.	TRBJ1-2	TRBV5-6	TGTGCCAGCAGCCTCCCGAGTCATGGCTACACCTTC	CASSLPSHGYTF
TRBD2	.	TRBJ2-3	TRBV2	TGTGCCAGCACTATGACTAGCGGGGGGACAGATACGCAGTATTTT	CASTMTSGGTDTQYF
.	.	TRBJ1-2	TRBV4-1	TGCGCCAGCAGCCCCAAGTTCAGGGGATTAAACGGCTACACCTTC	CASSPKFRGLNGYTF
TRBD1	.	TRBJ2-7	TRBV11-3	TGTGCCAGCAGGTTTACAGGGGGCGAGCAGTACTTC	CASRFTGGEQYF
.	.	TRBJ2-1	TRBV11-3	TGTGCCAGCAGCTCCTACTTCTCCTACAATGAGCAGTTCTTC	CASSSYFSYNEQFF
TRBD1	.	TRBJ1-3	TRBV19	TGTGCCAGTAGTCCCAGTTTAGGACAGGGGGTCGGAAACACCATATATTTT	CASSPSLGQGVGNTIYF
.	.	TRBJ1-1	TRBV30	TGTGCCTGGAGTTCCTATGACACTGAAGCTTTCTTT	CAWSSYDTEAFF
.	.	TRBJ1-1	TRBV7-9	TGTGCCAGCAGCTTACAGGGTATGGGCAACACTGAAGCTTTCTTT	CASSLQGMGNTEAFF